A selection of T cell receptor beta chains follows, all from one sample in a study of CD8+ T cells in alopecia areata. The method was immunoSEQ multiplex PCR; TCRdb's version includes in-frame clones alone and lacks a portion of them. The data hold roughly 110,000 clones, with 84% observed a single time. The sequences come from CD8+ T cells sorted from blood, collected at week 24, from a patient treated with tofacitinib. The receptors come from a human donor with alopecia areata. Both conserved end residues are part of each CDR3.

TRBJ2-3 | TRBV2 | CASSPEGTDTQYF
TRBJ2-1 | TRBV5-1 | CASSPGQALRDEQFF
TRBJ2-1 | TRBV7-9 | CASSSTRQTGKGGEQFF
TRBJ2-7 | TRBV5-1 | CASSLASGQGSAYEQYF
TRBJ2-1 | TRBV4-1 | CASSPEGEFEQFF
TRBJ2-2 | TRBV6-4 | CASSETGSTGELFF
TRBJ2-1 | TRBV7-8 | CASSLGYGEQFF
TRBJ2-7 | TRBV5-1 | CASSPTDISYEQYF
TRBJ2-7 | TRBV6-5 | CASSYNRESSYEQYF
TRBJ1-2 | TRBV30 | CAWSQRGQAGGYTF
TRBJ2-1 | TRBV9 | CASSVVEGGLSEQFF
TRBJ2-2 | TRBV4-1 | CASSQESSVGGELFF
TRBJ1-1 | TRBV27 | CASSLWGIDTEAFF
TRBJ2-7 | TRBV4-3 | CASSQVYTPSSYEQYF
TRBJ1-6 | TRBV25-1 | CAARTGGSPLHF
TRBJ2-5 | TRBV6-5 | CASSPSEGAPGTQYF
TRBJ2-2 | TRBV7-9 | CASSPGTGPDTGELFF
TRBJ2-1 | TRBV9 | CASSASIAPSSYNEQFF
TRBJ1-2 | TRBV6-5 | CASSYSMERADGYTF
TRBJ1-1 | TRBV25-1 | CASSESPSGYTEAFF
TRBJ2-7 | TRBV30 | CAWSGGDSYEQYF
TRBJ2-1 | TRBV11-2 | CASSPPGLDNEQFF
TRBJ2-7 | TRBV4-3 | CASSQDAGTYEQYF
TRBJ1-1 | TRBV6-5 | CASSRTSMNTEAFF
TRBJ2-3 | TRBV5-6 | CASSSRVITNTQYF
TRBJ2-7 | TRBV30 | CAWSRDSTYEQYF
TRBJ1-5 | TRBV29-1 | CSVAAGLGEPQHF
TRBJ2-7 | TRBV27 | CASSPRPGYEQYF
TRBJ2-6 | TRBV29-1 | CSVERTSGANVLTF
TRBJ2-3 | TRBV27 | CASSPMGQGGDTQYF
TRBJ2-1 | TRBV9 | CASSGQYNEQFF
TRBJ1-1 | TRBV9 | CASSVYAAMNTEAFF
TRBJ1-1 | TRBV30 | CAWKYSGSMNTEAFF
TRBJ2-7 | TRBV6-7 | CASSYPSCSTSVAYEQYF
TRBJ2-7 | TRBV5-4 | CASSTDSPYEQYF
TRBJ2-5 | TRBV5-4 | CASSLSGQGAETQYF
TRBJ1-2 | TRBV13 | CASSFGHSTNYGYTF
TRBJ2-2 | TRBV7-2 | CASSYIDSANTGELFF
TRBJ2-3 | TRBV6-1 | CASSGMAGGPDTQYF
TRBJ2-7 | TRBV7-2 | CASSFYGDSYEQYF
TRBJ2-2 | TRBV19 | CASRMGTGGLNTGELFF
TRBJ2-5 | TRBV7-9 | CASSPQEGGETQYF
TRBJ2-3 | TRBV7-9 | CASSFDPGTDTQYF
TRBJ2-7 | TRBV27 | CASSFGTGSSYEQYF
TRBJ2-3 | TRBV5-1 | CASSWGTGDTDTQYF
TRBJ2-7 | TRBV29-1 | CSARDSHYEQYF
TRBJ2-7 | TRBV28 | CASSLEGRRYEQYF
TRBJ2-2 | TRBV5-5 | CASSFAPSGELFF
TRBJ1-1 | TRBV27 | CASSLFPRAPAFF
TRBJ1-1 | TRBV4-2 | CASSQPWTRARTEAFF
TRBJ2-1 | TRBV19 | CASKPLAGALSSYNEQFF
TRBJ1-1 | TRBV5-6 | CASRLTYQGREAFF
TRBJ1-3 | TRBV9 | CASSRDRDGNTIYF
TRBJ2-3 | TRBV7-2 | CASSFYAGGIYTDTQYF